These T cell receptor beta chains were read from a single sample in a study of monozygotic twins with cystic fibrosis. Here immunoSEQ multiplex PCR was the method, and the copy in TCRdb shows in-frame clones only, minus some. The table lists about 15,000 clones, about 96% of them singletons. Source material: blood. The receptor set was obtained from a girl aged 2 to 9 with cystic fibrosis. Each CDR3 is given with its conserved first and last residue. The D gene is left open where the match is weak.

>.|TRBJ1-4|TRBV12-5
CASGLGEKLFF
>.|TRBJ2-6|TRBV14
CASSPLPLSSGANVLTF
>TRBD1|TRBJ1-2|TRBV6-5
CASSSRQGLNYGYTF
>TRBD1|TRBJ2-7|TRBV18
CASSPGQGRTYEQYF
>.|TRBJ2-3|TRBV5-1
CASSLNIAGTGTDTQYF
>TRBD2|TRBJ2-5|TRBV9
CASSEMASGGADGETQYF
>TRBD1|TRBJ1-2|TRBV5-4
CASSPPRGTGGYGYTF
>.|TRBJ2-1|TRBV6-5
CASREGGSSYNEQFF
>.|TRBJ1-1|TRBV19
CASMGANTEAFF
>TRBD1|TRBJ1-2|TRBV9
CASSSGQGLTIGYTF
>.|TRBJ1-6|TRBV15
CATSPGPPISSLHF
>.|TRBJ1-1|TRBV28
CASSLSTNTEAFF
>TRBD1|TRBJ2-2|TRBV4-1
CASSQAPTGPGELFF
>.|TRBJ2-5|TRBV7-6
CASSLVKPPGTPYQETQYF
>TRBD1|TRBJ2-5|TRBV11-3
CASSLDGTGGETQYF
>TRBD2|TRBJ2-7|TRBV5-8
CASILLAGTYEQYF
>.|TRBJ2-1|TRBV11-3
CASSLGLRGTDEQFF
>.|TRBJ2-7|TRBV5-1
CASTLGGSQGEQYF
>.|TRBJ1-5|TRBV5-6
CASSLAGVNQPQHF
>.|TRBJ1-4|TRBV10-2
CASSEPGRPLSGNEKLFF
>TRBD2|TRBJ2-3|TRBV7-9
CATSGGADTQYF
>TRBD1|TRBJ2-7|TRBV7-9
CASSPDRGRRHEQYF
>.|TRBJ2-5|TRBV11-3
CASSLNPGETQYF
>.|TRBJ1-5|TRBV9
CASSDHRDSNQPQHF
>TRBD1|TRBJ2-1|TRBV5-1
CASSRRTGGMGNEQFF
>.|TRBJ2-3|TRBV23-1
CASRKPDPPTDTQYF
>.|TRBJ2-1|TRBV25-1
CASSDYTAGGQFF
>TRBD1|TRBJ1-1|TRBV5-6
CASSLADREGATEAFF
>.|TRBJ1-4|TRBV9
CASSVGAETTNEKLFF
>.|TRBJ1-6|TRBV30
CAWRGNSPLHF
>.|TRBJ1-5|TRBV7-2
CASSLVAGQPQHF
>.|TRBJ1-5|TRBV28
CASSFDLWQNNQPQHF
>.|TRBJ2-7|TRBV6-4
CASSDSECEQYF
>.|TRBJ1-1|TRBV27
CASRTGTFTEAFF
>.|TRBJ2-5|TRBV12-5
CASGFLGTVQETQYF
>.|TRBJ1-2|TRBV6-5
CASSYRAGDGYTF
>.|TRBJ1-6|TRBV25-1
CASSGGGLSPLHF
>TRBD1|TRBJ1-5|TRBV19
CASSFTGAWGNQPQHF
>.|TRBJ1-1|TRBV29-1
CSVEKGGAEAFF
>.|TRBJ1-5|TRBV28
CASSVGYNQPQHF
>TRBD1|TRBJ1-5|TRBV6-5
CASRRTGDNQPQHF
>.|TRBJ1-1|TRBV7-2
CASSLVAGNTEAFF
>.|TRBJ1-4|TRBV28
CASSSAVPGSNEKLFF
>.|TRBJ2-1|TRBV7-6
CASTQGGAPYNEQFF
>.|TRBJ1-2|TRBV13
CASSLRRRNYGYTF
>TRBD2|TRBJ2-1|TRBV5-6
CASSSYNGGARNEQFF
>.|TRBJ2-7|TRBV15
CATSRGQVHSYEQYF
>.|TRBJ1-5|TRBV5-6
CASSFRGAVQPQHF
>.|TRBJ1-4|TRBV28
CASSLLSGALFGEKLFF
>.|TRBJ1-1|TRBV5-4
CASSPGPSYIENTEAFF
>.|TRBJ1-2|TRBV4-3
CASSQALPSKSHYGYTF
>TRBD2|TRBJ2-1|TRBV29-1
CSVPVPSGGNYNEQFF
>TRBD1|TRBJ2-7|TRBV27
CASSYRDSTYEQYF
>.|TRBJ1-1|TRBV6-5
CASSYYTNTEAFF
>.|TRBJ2-3|TRBV20-1
CSAGTDTQYF